The entry that follows covers one T cell receptor (beta chain) sequence. Its antigen is not identified. Criteria for exclusion of patients were uncontrolled infection, other autoimmune disease, pregnancy or lactation. Together with thyroid ultrasound, orbital computed tomography, serum thyroxine and TRAb, clinical symptoms were used for diagnoses. It was RNA transcripts that yielded the amplified TCR beta CDR3 regions. HTBI primers drove first-round RT-PCR of the TCR CDR3. TCRdb called the multiplex PCR reads again in MiXCR, with one record for every CDR3 protein. The data contain roughly 500,000 distinct CDR3 sequences, under 60% of them seen just once; the ten biggest clones take up 15% to 20%. This specimen belongs to a study of T cells in Graves' hyperthyroidism and ophthalmopathy. Regarding the study as a whole: In the blood, most expanded thyroid clonotypes above 0.001 appeared as well. Before onset, by a median of 6.5 months, the model predicted ophthalmopathy.

The CDR3 has 14 amino acids. J lost 4 bases, V lost 7 bases, and 7 bases had no gene match. Germline CDR1 is SNHLY and CDR2 is FYNNEI. The TCR was taken from an adult woman with Graves' disease, either hyperthyroidism or ophthalmopathy (not recorded which). The source material was peripheral blood or thyroid tissue (not recorded which). The V and J genes are TRBV2 and TRBJ1-2; 9 bases map to TRBD1. The CDR3 region is CASTVRDRAYGYTF. The CDR3 region has the DNA TGTGCCAGCACCGTCAGGGACAGGGCCTATGGCTACACCTTC.